The clone carrying this TCR beta chain has a handful of counts. The antigen is not known. This specimen comes from a study of identical twins. General study results and limits: Compared with models, monozygotic twins showed more out-of-frame TCR alpha sharing.

CDR1 is ENHRY, CDR2 SYGVKD, per germline. V lost 6 bases to trimming and J lost 0 bases, with 9 bases between them. The CDR3 contains 14 residues. With no exceptions, donors were healthy Caucasians. In TCRdb, the 5' RACE reads were re-called with MiXCR into one record per CDR3 protein. Seen here are hundreds of thousands of distinct CDR3 sequences, approximately 20% observed once, and the top ten hold roughly 0.5%. These data are also associated with another study on yellow fever vaccine responses in identical twins.

The rearrangement links TRBV10-3 to TRBJ1-3; maybe TRBD1 (5 bases). This TCR derives from a woman aged 18-30 years in good health. The sequencing input was CD4+ T cells sorted from blood. In DNA, the CDR3 is TGTGCCATCAGAGAGGGACCCTCTGGAAACACCATATATTTT. Protein product: CAIREGPSGNTIYF.